The T cell receptor beta chain under discussion was sequenced for a study of human T cells and chemical hapten exposure. At the level of the study: The patient population, which was mostly female, had alopecia areata, totalis or universalis.

TCRdb used MiXCR to reprocess the RACE reads, holding one entry per CDR3 protein. The data show some 41,000 distinct CDR3 sequences, 4% seen once. CDR1 MNHNY and CDR2 SVGAGI come from the germline V gene (reference sequence). This CDR3 is 12 amino acids long. Trimming cost V 11 bases and J 0 bases, with 9 bases left between them. Time point indicated: patch test 1, 2 weeks after DPC sensitization. The treatment here: therapeutic diphenylcyclopropenone sensitization with weekly scalp DPC. It was from unfractionated whole blood that total RNA was extracted. This clonotype appeared many times. The clonotype originates from a man aged 50-59 years with alopecia areata. Some clones in this sample may be carry-over from other donors' samples. Here the sequenced sample was whole blood, taken in connection with sensitization to the hapten diphenylcyclopropenone (DPC). The chain couples TRBV6-6 to TRBJ2-3, with D possibly TRBD2 on 6 matching bases. For the CDR3, the DNA is TGTGCCGGGAGGACAAGCACAGATACGCAGTATTTT. It is translated as CAGRTSTDTQYF.